These 5 T cell receptor beta chains were all obtained from the same sample, sequenced in a study of blood T cell repertoires in COVID-19. This table comes from immunoSEQ multiplex PCR, and its TCRdb copy is limited to in-frame clones, with some not included. The sample consists of 300,000 to 350,000 clones, 88% of them appearing once. The specimen sequenced was peripheral blood. These TCRs come from a woman aged 25 to 39 with COVID-19, enrolled during active disease.

The chain joins TRBV30 to TRBJ1-5; D might be TRBD1 (5 bases). The CDR3 length is 13 residues. Germline V gene lookup returns CDR1 GTSNPN and CDR2 SVGIG (reference sequence). Trimming took 3 bases from V and 7 from J, leaving 13 bases between them. CDR3 sequence: CAWSGQEGQPQHF. As DNA, the CDR3 is TGTGCCTGGAGCGGCCAGGAGGGGCAGCCCCAGCATTTT.

The chain uses TRBV29-1 and TRBJ1-5, with unresolved D. CDR1 is SQVTM and CDR2 is ANQGSEA in the germline V gene. CDR3 size: 13 residues. The germline V and J ends were trimmed by 4 bases and 3 bases, with 10 bases remaining between them. The DNA for the CDR3 is TGCAGCGTTGGAGAGCGAATCAATCAGCCCCAGCATTTT. Translated: CSVGERINQPQHF. Variable domain in full (rest from reference TRBV29-1 and TRBJ1-5): SAVISQKPSRDICQRGTSLTIQCQVDSQVTMMFWYRQQPGQSLTLIATANQGSEATYESGFVIDKFPISRPNLTFSTLTVSNMSPEDSSIYLCSVGERINQPQHFGDGTRLSIL.

The V gene is TRBV3-1 (or the pseudogene TRBV3-2), the J gene TRBJ1-2, with D perhaps TRBD1 (6 bases). Germline V gene sequence: CDR1 LGHDT, CDR2 YNNKEL (reference sequence). Between the trimmed V and J ends, which lost 4 bases and 7 bases, there was a span of 16 bases. This CDR3 is 14 amino acids long. CDR3 coding DNA: TGTGCCAGCAGCCCGGATCGGGGGGCAAGTGGCTACACCTTC. Translated: CASSPDRGASGYTF.

The chain has TRBV2 and TRBJ1-6; 9 nucleotides line up with TRBD1. In germline, CDR1 is SNHLY, CDR2 FYNNEI. The CDR3 has 15 amino acids. J was trimmed by 5 bases and V by 6 bases; bases with no gene match: 5. CDR3 sequence: CASRGQGANNSPLHF. The CDR3 DNA reads TGTGCCAGCAGGGGACAGGGAGCGAATAATTCACCCCTCCACTTT.

The genes are TRBV4-2 and TRBJ2-7; 9 bases are shared with TRBD2. Germline CDR1 LGHNA, CDR2 YNFKEQ. The V and J ends lost 0 bases and 4 bases, in that order; junction bases with no gene match: 7. The CDR3 contains 16 residues. Here the CDR3 DNA reads TGTGCCAGCAGCCAAGACCGGGCGGGGGGGCCTTACGAGCAGTACTTC. It is translated as CASSQDRAGGPYEQYF.